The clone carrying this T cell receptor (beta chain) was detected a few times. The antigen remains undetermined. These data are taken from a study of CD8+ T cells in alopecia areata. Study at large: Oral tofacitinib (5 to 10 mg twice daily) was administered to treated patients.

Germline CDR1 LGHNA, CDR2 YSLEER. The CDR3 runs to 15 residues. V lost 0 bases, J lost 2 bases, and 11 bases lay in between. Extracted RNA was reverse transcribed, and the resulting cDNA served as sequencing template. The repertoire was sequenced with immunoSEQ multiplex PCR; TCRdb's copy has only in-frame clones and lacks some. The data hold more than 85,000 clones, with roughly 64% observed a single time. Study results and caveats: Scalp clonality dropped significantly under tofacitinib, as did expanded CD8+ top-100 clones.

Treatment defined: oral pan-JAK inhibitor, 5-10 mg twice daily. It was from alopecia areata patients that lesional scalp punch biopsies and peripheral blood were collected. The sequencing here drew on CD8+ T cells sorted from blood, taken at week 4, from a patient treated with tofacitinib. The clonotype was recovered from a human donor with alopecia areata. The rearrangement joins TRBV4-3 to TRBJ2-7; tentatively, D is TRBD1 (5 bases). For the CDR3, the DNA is TGCGCCAGCAGCCAAGATAAGCAGGGTACCTACGAGCAGTACTTC. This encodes CASSQDKQGTYEQYF.